The T cell receptor beta chain described here comes from a study of blood T cells in healthy people across ages. The CDR3 runs 14 residues. V was pared by 7 bases and J by 4 bases, with 16 bases between. CDR1 WSHSY and CDR2 SAAADI come from the germline V gene. A sample-barcoded 5' primer and a J-beta primer mix were used in a second PCR of roughly 6 to 11 cycles. TCRdb used MiXCR to reprocess the 5' RACE reads, holding one entry per CDR3 protein. The sample has about 510,000 distinct CDR3 sequences, about 25% seen once; the top ten hold under 4.5%. At least 6.5 million PBMCs were isolated per sample. This sample was shared with a second study, whose subject was T cells of mothers and their children. As that study records: Donation was provided by three healthy Caucasian mothers along with their six children. Each child gave around 3 million TCR beta CDR3 reads (each mother, over 9 million). The study found slightly higher but non-significant overlap in related versus unrelated mother-child pairs.

This chain links TRBV10-2 with TRBJ1-2; D possibly corresponds to TRBD1 (5 bases). The sequence derives from a boy under 10 years old in good health. Sequenced material: blood. CDR3 sequence (DNA): TGCGCCAGCAAGCTGGACGGGGCTCCCTATGGCTACACCTTC. Translation gives CASKLDGAPYGYTF.